A single sample gave rise to the 24 T cell receptor beta chains below, sequenced in a study of cytomegalovirus exposure and HLA in healthy donors (dated by TCRdb to between 2016 and 2019). To prepare the library, the immunoSEQ multiplex PCR assay was applied. For the multiplex PCR, a mixture combining 60 forward primers for TCR Vbeta segments and 13 reverse primers for TCR Jbeta segments was used. TCRdb stores this immuneACCESS table with in-frame sequences only. Part of the clones is absent; in the studies checked, under half of the shortfall reflects unresolved V genes, and no reason is known for the rest. In all, the sample holds 150,000 or so clones, and almost 80% of those were seen once. In total, the top ten clones hold 0.98% of the sample. Sequencing was carried out using PBMCs. The receptor set was obtained from a woman aged 50 to 60 in good health and CMV-seropositive.

V gene TRBV7-9 combines with J gene TRBJ1-2, with 8 bases that match TRBD1. The V gene's germline CDR1 is SEHNR and CDR2 FQNEAQ (reference sequence). Trimming took 4 bases from V and 7 from J; bases not matched to a gene: 5. CDR3 length: 13 residues. The CDR3, as DNA: TGTGCCAGCAGCTCCGGACAGGGTGGTGGCTACACCTTC. Translation gives CASSSGQGGGYTF.

This clone was counted only a few times. This chain uses TRBV6-6 with TRBJ1-1, with D perhaps matching TRBD1 (5 bases). From germline, CDR1 is MNHNY and CDR2 SVGAGI (reference sequence). Trimming cost V 5 bases and J 7 bases, with 11 bases left between them. The CDR3 runs to 12 residues. CDR3 DNA: TGTGCCAGCAGTCGTCGGGGGGGTGAAGCTTTCTTT. It encodes CASSRRGGEAFF.

This clone has just a few counts. V usage is TRBV30 and J usage is TRBJ2-1; 8 positions match TRBD1. The junction had 2 bases not matched to a gene; V was cut back by 4 bases and J by 6 bases. The CDR3 covers 12 residues. Per germline, CDR1 GTSNPN and CDR2 SVGIG (reference sequence). CDR3 sequence reads: CAWTDRANEQFF. DNA for the CDR3: TGTGCCTGGACGGACAGGGCCAATGAGCAGTTCTTC.

This chain uses TRBV6-5 with TRBJ1-5, with D unresolved. This CDR3 contains 14 residues. In germline, CDR1 is MNHEY, CDR2 SVGAGI. V lost 6 bases and J lost 0, with 9 bases in between. CDR3 sequence reads: CASSPSYSNQPQHF. The CDR3 DNA is TGTGCCAGCAGCCCTAGTTATAGCAATCAGCCCCAGCATTTT.

The chain recombines TRBV7-8 with TRBJ2-7; D remains unclear. In germline, CDR1 is SGHVS, CDR2 FQNEAQ. The germline V and J ends were trimmed by 4 bases and 5 bases, with 24 bases remaining between them. CDR3 length equals 17 residues. In nucleotides, the CDR3 is TGTGCCAGCAGCTCGCGGCCCCCAACTACTACTACGCACGAGCAGTACTTC. Encoded protein: CASSSRPPTTTTHEQYF. Full variable domain (remainder filled in from reference TRBV7-8 and TRBJ2-7): GAGVSQSPRYKVAKRGQDVALRCDPISGHVSLFWYQQALGQGPEFLTYFQNEAQLDKSGLPSDRFFAERPEGSVSTLKIQRTQQEDSAVYLCASSSRPPTTTTHEQYFGPGTRLTVT.

Here the CDR3 reads CASSVTSGGASEQFF. The CDR3 DNA is TGTGCCAGCAGCGTAACTAGCGGGGGGGCCAGTGAGCAGTTCTTC. The genes are TRBV9 and TRBJ2-1; 13 positions agree with TRBD2. The germline V gene encodes CDR1 SGDLS and CDR2 YYNGEE. V shed 1 base and J 9 bases; nucleotides not matched to a gene: 4. The CDR3 runs 15 residues.

To note about this clone: No conserved phenylalanine or tryptophan is present at the end of the CDR3, so a read error is the likely explanation. Here the CDR3 DNA reads TGTGCCTGGAGTCTACGGGGGGGGGCTAGGCAGCCCCAGCATGTT. Amino acid sequence: CAWSLRGGARQPQHV. This sequence joins TRBV30 and TRBJ1-5; tentatively, D is TRBD1 (6 bases). This CDR3 region has 15 residues. The V and J ends lost 2 bases and 7 bases respectively, with 18 bases between them. CDR1 and CDR2 (germline): GTSNPN, SVGIG (reference sequence).

The CDR3 loop reads CASSVDRGGTIYF. CDR3 DNA sequence: TGTGCCAGCAGCGTAGACAGGGGGGGCACCATATATTTT. The V gene is TRBV7-9, the J gene TRBJ1-3, with 9 nucleotides matching TRBD1. J was trimmed by 9 bases and V by 5 bases; bases with no gene match: 5. Germline lookup yields CDR1 SEHNR and CDR2 FQNEAQ (reference sequence). This CDR3 is built from 13 residues.

The chain uses TRBV2 and TRBJ1-2; 8 bases match TRBD1. CDR3 length: 13 amino acids. Germline loops: CDR1 SNHLY, CDR2 FYNNEI. V lost 5 bases to trimming and J lost 6 bases; unmatched junction nucleotides: 5. The CDR3 region is CASSIQGVDGYTF. DNA for the CDR3: TGTGCCAGCAGTATACAGGGGGTGGATGGCTACACCTTC.

This chain joins TRBV5-1 and TRBJ1-2; D unclear. Germline CDR1 is SGHRS and CDR2 is YFSETQ. Trimming shortened V by 4 bases and J by 8 bases, and 6 bases separated the two germline ends. The CDR3 length is 10 residues. The CDR3 DNA reads TGCGCCAGCAGCCAGGAAGGCTACACCTTC. Amino acid sequence: CASSQEGYTF.

This clone was counted a few times. In DNA form, the CDR3 reads TGTGCCAGCAGCTTGGCCTTACAGGGGAGAACTGAAGCTTTCTTT. Amino acid sequence: CASSLALQGRTEAFF. The chain recombines TRBV5-5 with TRBJ1-1; 7 nucleotides align to TRBD1. Per germline, CDR1 SGHKS and CDR2 YYEKEE (reference sequence). V was clipped by 0 bases and J by 5 bases; unmatched bases: 7. The CDR3 loop spans 15 amino acids.

V is TRBV7-2 and J is TRBJ2-7, with 10 bases that match TRBD2. The V gene end was trimmed by 0 bases and the J gene end by 4 bases; junction bases not matched to a gene: 0. CDR1 SGHTA and CDR2 FQGNSA come from the germline V gene. CDR3 length: 14 amino acids. The CDR3 DNA reads as TGTGCCAGCAGCTTAGCGACTAGCGGGTACGAGCAGTACTTC. Protein: CASSLATSGYEQYF. Based on the CDR3 plus reference TRBV7-2 and TRBJ2-7, the full variable domain is GAGVSQSPSNKVTEKGKDVELRCDPISGHTALYWYRQSLGQGLEFLIYFQGNSAPDKSGLPSDRFSAERTGGSVSTLTIQRTQQEDSAVYLCASSLATSGYEQYFGPGTRLTVT.

The chain is built from TRBV27 and TRBJ2-5; 8 bases align to TRBD1. V lost 4 bases and J lost 5; bases outside the gene matches: 3. CDR1 and CDR2 from the germline V gene are MNHEY and SMNVEV (reference sequence). CDR3 length: 13 residues. CDR3 in DNA: TGTGCCAGCAGTTCAAACAGGGGGGAGACCCAGTACTTC. This encodes CASSSNRGETQYF.

In regard to this clone: Other DNA sequences in the sample encode the same CDR3. V is TRBV6-5 and J is TRBJ2-5; 8 nucleotides line up with TRBD2. Germline-derived CDR1 and CDR2 are MNHEY and SVGAGI. V lost 6 bases, J lost 4 bases, and 1 base stayed unmatched. The CDR3 extends over 12 amino acids. CDR3 sequence: CASSGGGETQYF. CDR3 nucleotides: TGTGCCAGCAGCGGGGGGGGAGAGACCCAGTACTTC.

This chain uses TRBV27 with TRBJ2-3, with 9 bases matching TRBD2. The CDR3 loop spans 14 amino acids. The trim removed 5 bases at V and 5 bases at J, leaving 5 bases unmatched. Germline loops: CDR1 MNHEY, CDR2 SMNVEV (reference sequence). CDR3 sequence: CASSVGLARDTQYF. Written as DNA, the CDR3 is TGTGCCAGCAGTGTCGGACTAGCGAGAGATACGCAGTATTTT.

This chain connects TRBV1 to TRBJ1-5. TRBV1 is a pseudogene. The length of the CDR3 is 16 residues. In DNA form, the CDR3 reads TGCACCAGCAGCCAAGATCTGGGCAGGGACTATCAGCCCCAGCATTTT. Amino acids: CTSSQDLGRDYQPQHF.

This chain uses TRBV30 with TRBJ2-5, with TRBD1 matching over 11 bases. The CDR3 covers 15 residues. Germline CDR1 reads GTSNPN; CDR2 reads SVGIG (reference sequence). V shed 4 bases and J 11 bases; nucleotides not matched to a gene: 15. CDR3 nucleotides: TGTGCCTGGACCCGAAGGACAGGGGGCCTTGGGGAGCAGTACTTC. This sequence encodes CAWTRRTGGLGEQYF.

This chain uses TRBV18 with TRBJ1-2; D is ambiguous. V lost 3 bases and J lost 0, with 11 bases in between. The V gene's germline CDR1 is KGHSH and CDR2 LQKENI. The length of the CDR3 is 15 residues. Here the CDR3 DNA reads TGTGCCAGCTCACCCGACTCACGAGCTAACTATGGCTACACCTTC. This codes for CASSPDSRANYGYTF.

V is TRBV4-3 and J is TRBJ2-2, with 11 bases aligning to TRBD2. This CDR3 is 17 amino acids long. Per germline, CDR1 LGHNA and CDR2 YSLEER. V shed 1 base, J shed 1 base, and the junction held 2 bases outside the gene matches. CDR3: CASSQVGLAGNTGELFF. CDR3 coding DNA: TGCGCCAGCAGCCAAGTCGGACTAGCGGGGAACACCGGGGAGCTGTTTTTT.

The chain has TRBV18 and TRBJ1-3; perhaps TRBD1 as D (6 bases). V shed 2 bases and J shed 2 bases, with 13 bases lying between them. Germline V lookup: CDR1 KGHSH, CDR2 LQKENI. This CDR3 is built from 16 residues. The DNA of the CDR3 is TGTGCCAGCTCACCAGGTGGGGGCGAGACTGGAAACACCATATATTTT. Translated: CASSPGGGETGNTIYF. The full variable domain, completed using reference TRBV18 and TRBJ1-3, is NAGVMQNPRHLVRRRGQEARLRCSPMKGHSHVYWYRQLPEEGLKFMVYLQKENIIDESGMPKERFSAEFPKEGPSILRIQQVVRGDSAAYFCASSPGGGETGNTIYFGEGSWLTVV.

Concerning this clone: The same CDR3 is also encoded by other DNA sequences in this sample. The rearrangement links TRBV10-3 to TRBJ1-5, with a possible D match to TRBD1 (6 bases). The CDR3 sequence is 14 residues long. Germline CDR1 is ENHRY and CDR2 is SYGVKD. Trimming pared 2 bases from V and 5 bases from J, leaving 10 bases between. Here the CDR3 reads CAISEGQTYQPQHF. The CDR3 DNA reads as TGTGCCATCAGTGAGGGACAGACTTATCAGCCCCAGCATTTT.

The rearrangement joins TRBV9 to TRBJ1-2; 9 nucleotides align to TRBD1. The ends lost 5 bases at V and 6 bases at J; junction bases unmatched: 5. Per the germline V gene, CDR1 is SGDLS and CDR2 is YYNGEE. CDR3 size: 13 residues. Here the CDR3 DNA reads TGTGCCAGCAGAGGGACAGGGTTCGATGGCTACACCTTC. This gives the protein CASRGTGFDGYTF.

This rearrangement joins TRBV27 to TRBJ1-2, with unresolved D. The V end lost 2 bases, the J end lost 0 bases, and 4 bases lay between the germline ends. The germline V gene encodes CDR1 MNHEY and CDR2 SMNVEV (reference sequence). This CDR3 is built from 13 residues. The CDR3 reads CASSLHPNYGYTF. CDR3 DNA: TGTGCCAGCAGTTTACATCCTAACTATGGCTACACCTTC.

The chain is built from TRBV6-5 and TRBJ2-3; 9 bases are a match to TRBD2. V was clipped by 6 bases and J by 0 bases; unmatched bases: 4. This CDR3 comprises 15 residues. Per the germline V gene, CDR1 is MNHEY and CDR2 is SVGAGI. For the CDR3, the DNA is TGTGCCAGCAGCCAAGGACTAGCGAGCACAGATACGCAGTATTTT. This sequence encodes CASSQGLASTDTQYF.